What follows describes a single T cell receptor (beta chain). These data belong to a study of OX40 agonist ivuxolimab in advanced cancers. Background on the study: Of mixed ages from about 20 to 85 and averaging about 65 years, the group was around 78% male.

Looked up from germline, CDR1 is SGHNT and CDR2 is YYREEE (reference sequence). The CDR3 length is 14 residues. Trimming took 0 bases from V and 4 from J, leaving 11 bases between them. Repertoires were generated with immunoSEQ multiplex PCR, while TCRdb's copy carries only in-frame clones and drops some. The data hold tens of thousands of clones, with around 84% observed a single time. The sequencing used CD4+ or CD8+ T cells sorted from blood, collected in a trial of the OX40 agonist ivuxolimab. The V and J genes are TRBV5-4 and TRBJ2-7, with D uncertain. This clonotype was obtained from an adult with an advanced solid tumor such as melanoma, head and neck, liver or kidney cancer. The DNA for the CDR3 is TGTGCCAGCAGCTTGGGAAGGGTATCTTACGAGCAGTACTTC. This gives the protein CASSLGRVSYEQYF.